This section outlines one TCR beta chain sequence together with its context. This clonotype was seen repeatedly, ten times or more. What antigen it recognizes has not been identified. No per-base quality is available; no much larger clone lies one base away. The data originate from a study of T cells in Graves' hyperthyroidism and ophthalmopathy (dated by TCRdb to between 2017 and 2020). In terms of the full investigation: Peripheral blood was sampled at the time of initial diagnosis, prior to any treatment. A discovery cohort of about a hundred patients, about 43 with Graves' ophthalmopathy and approximately 57 with stable Graves' hyperthyroidism, was used to find distinguishing TCR V-J signatures. Prospective prediction of ophthalmopathy was tested in an independent validation cohort of approximately 19 hyperthyroidism patients and 17 patients who later progressed to ophthalmopathy. The 95 to 100 discovery patients were divided at random into training and test sets in a 7:3 ratio. Thyroid tissue and blood T-cell repertoires from six Graves' hyperthyroidism patients were also compared in the study. After blood sampling, hyperthyroidism patients were treated with methimazole at a starting dose of 30 mg daily, and ophthalmopathy patients were treated with high-dose intravenous methylprednisolone. TCR Vbeta CDR3 sequencing of 130 to 150 peripheral blood samples (about 45 ophthalmopathy, approximately 80 hyperthyroidism and roughly 17 progressor patients) is reported in the paper.

Study-level results and caveats: Ophthalmopathy was separated from stable hyperthyroidism by a 13 V-J signature model, with around 90% sensitivity and approximately 84% specificity obtained in cross-validation and 80%/75% obtained in testing. In validation, progression to ophthalmopathy was predicted by the model with more than 65% sensitivity and 72.22% specificity, a median of about 6 months before onset. Most expanded thyroid clonotypes (frequency above 0.001) were also found in blood, which suggests that blood repertoires may mirror thyroid immune responses. No statistical method was used to fix the sample size in advance, and group allocation was not hidden from the investigators.

Amplification of TCR beta CDR3 regions was carried out from RNA transcripts. The TCR CDR3 was subjected to a first round of RT-PCR using the HTBI primer set and the Qiagen OneStep RT-PCR kit. Libraries were constructed in a second round of multiplex PCR, after which size selection and purification were performed. The libraries were sequenced on an Illumina HiSeq2000 using paired-end 100 bp reads. Per the original workflow: SOAPnuke was used to process the raw data, throwing out any read that contained adapters or uncalled bases, had a mean Phred below 15, or lacked an exact constant-primer or identifier match. COPE v1.2.5 was used to merge the high-quality paired reads, and each unique nucleotide sequence was defined as a clonotype. MiTCR v1.1 was used to align the clonotypes against IMGT TRBV, TRBD and TRBJ reference segments. Only V-J combinations with frequency above 0.0001, covering about 99% of repertoires, were analysed. The TCS score was defined as F50 (clonal expansion) divided by E x V (chaos), with BLOSUM62-based TCRdist calculated between CDR3 peptides within each V-J. Welch's t-statistics and random forest reduced just over 500 V-J features to fewer than 15, which were used in a naive Bayes classifier (R e1071). The public reads were run again by TCRdb, first through fastp at Q25 and then through MiXCR, and only productive beta chains were kept. Rows with one shared CDR3 protein collapse into an entry with the most common genes and DNA. It is TCRdb's table, rather than the study itself, that gives the V and J calls and clone size. In this sample the table shows around 300,000 distinct CDR3 sequences, approximately 13% of which occur a single time. The top ten clonotypes cover 7.9% of the sample.

The CDR3 numbers 16 residues from cysteine through phenylalanine. Only CDR3 DNA remains: 48 bases, in frame from the first base. CDR1 and CDR2 were assigned from the germline V gene (reference sequence) as SEHNR and FQNEAQ. Trimming takes 4 bases from V and 4 bases from J, and the germline ends sit 18 bases apart. Graves' hyperthyroidism was defined as stable when no progression to ophthalmopathy occurred over 18 months of follow-up. Hyperthyroidism patients were aged 18 to 65 years and newly diagnosed, with disease duration of less than 2 months. Any patient with an uncontrolled infection, another autoimmune disease, pregnancy or lactation was excluded. Clinical symptoms, serum thyroxine and TRAb, thyroid ultrasound, and orbital computed tomography formed the basis for the diagnoses. PBMCs were isolated from approximately 10 ml of fresh peripheral blood by Ficoll-Paque density gradient centrifugation. Trizol reagent was used to extract total RNA, and RNA quality was then checked on an Agilent 2100 Bioanalyzer.

The chain is encoded by TRBV7-9 joined to TRBJ2-3; the D region possibly corresponds to TRBD2 (6 bases align). Material for sequencing was blood. The clonotype comes from a woman in her forties with Graves' hyperthyroidism. The DNA reads TGTGCCAGCAGCTCCTGGAGGGGAAGGGTTGCAGATACGCAGTATTTT. Its protein reads: CASSSWRGRVADTQYF.